These T cell receptor beta chains were read from a single sample in a study of shared clonotypes between healthy human individuals. Measured with immunoSEQ multiplex PCR; TCRdb has only the in-frame clones, and not every one. This sample has 950,000 to 1,200,000 clones, with 77% found just once. The sample consisted of memory CD4+ T cells from PBMCs. The receptor set was obtained from a man between 18 and 35 years old in good health. Some clones in this sample may be carry-over from other donors' samples. Each CDR3 is given with its conserved first and last residue. Each record gives: V gene, clone size, J gene, D gene, CDR3 DNA, CDR3 protein. D genes are given only for firm matches. Part of the rows lack a size; the others show once, few, many or a class for expanded clones.

TRBV7-3	.	TRBJ1-1	TRBD1	TGTGCCAGCAGCTTAATGGGACAGGGCCTTCTTGGGGTGAACACTGAAGCTTTCTTT	CASSLMGQGLLGVNTEAFF
TRBV20-1	.	TRBJ2-3	.	TGCAGTGCTAGACTGGCGGATACGCAGTATTTT	CSARLADTQYF
TRBV5-1	.	TRBJ2-7	TRBD1	TGCGCCAGCAGCCAAGATGCAGGGGGCGGAGGAGAGCAGTACTTC	CASSQDAGGGGEQYF
TRBV11-2	many	TRBJ2-4	TRBD1	TGTGCCAGCAGCTTAGGGGGGACAGGGAGAGACATTCAGTACTTC	CASSLGGTGRDIQYF
TRBV5-8	.	TRBJ2-5	TRBD2	TGTGCCAGCAGCTTTTGGGGGGGAGAGACCCAGTACTTC	CASSFWGGETQYF
TRBV30	.	TRBJ1-2	.	TGTGCCTGGAGTTTGATACAGGGTAACTATGGCTACACCTTC	CAWSLIQGNYGYTF
TRBV5-6	.	TRBJ2-7	TRBD1	TGTGCCAGCAGCGCCAATCACGGGACAGGGGGACTCCTCGGGTACGAGCAGTACTTC	CASSANHGTGGLLGYEQYF
TRBV6-6	few	TRBJ1-2	.	TGTGCCAGCAGTACGTTCACAGGAGATGGCTACACCTTC	CASSTFTGDGYTF
TRBV27	many	TRBJ2-4	TRBD2	TGTGCCAGCAGCTCCCGTCTAGCGGGAGTAAACATTCAGTACTTC	CASSSRLAGVNIQYF
TRBV5-1	.	TRBJ1-2	TRBD1	TGCGCCAGCAGCCTCCAGGGACAGTCAAACTATGGCTACACCTTC	CASSLQGQSNYGYTF
TRBV7-2	few	TRBJ2-5	TRBD2	TGTGCCAGCAGCCCGAGGGGCGGGAGTCAGACCCAGTACTTC	CASSPRGGSQTQYF
TRBV11-2	.	TRBJ2-7	.	TGTGCCAGCAGCTTAGGGGGGAGGTACGAGCAGTACTTC	CASSLGGRYEQYF
TRBV9	once	TRBJ2-7	.	TGTGCCAGCAGCGTAGGCTTGGACAGGGACTACTACGAGCAGTACTTC	CASSVGLDRDYYEQYF
TRBV18	few	TRBJ2-6	TRBD1	TGTGCCAGCTCATTAGACAGGGCCAGCTCTGGGGCCAACGTCCTGACTTTC	CASSLDRASSGANVLTF
TRBV2	.	TRBJ1-5	.	TGTGCCAGCAGTGAACGAGGAAATAGCAATCAGCCCCAGCATTTT	CASSERGNSNQPQHF
TRBV2	.	TRBJ2-2	TRBD1	TGTGCCAGCAGTGAGCGGGACAGGGGGTTTGGAACCGGGGAGCTGTTTTTT	CASSERDRGFGTGELFF
TRBV2	.	TRBJ2-7	TRBD1	TGTGCCAGCAGTGAAGCGCTTCCGGGACAGGCCCGCCGCGAGCAGTACTTC	CASSEALPGQARREQYF
TRBV7-8	.	TRBJ1-5	TRBD1	TGTGCCAGCAGCTCCGACAGGGGAGGCAATCAGCCCCAGCATTTT	CASSSDRGGNQPQHF
TRBV28	.	TRBJ2-3	TRBD1	TGTGCCAGCAGTTTACGGACAGGGGGCACAGATACGCAGTATTTT	CASSLRTGGTDTQYF
TRBV28	.	TRBJ2-3	.	TGTGCCAGCAGTGTAGGCACGCCAGATACGCAGTATTTT	CASSVGTPDTQYF
TRBV19	.	TRBJ1-2	.	TGTGCCAGTAGTAGCAGGGGTATGGACTATGGCTACACCTTC	CASSSRGMDYGYTF
TRBV29-1	.	TRBJ2-7	TRBD1	TGCAGCGCTTGGACAGGAAATACCTACGAGCAGTACTTC	CSAWTGNTYEQYF
TRBV9	few	TRBJ2-7	TRBD1	TGTGCCAGCAGCGTAGGACCCCCCGGACAGGGGTTGGGAGAGCAGTACTTC	CASSVGPPGQGLGEQYF
TRBV7-9	few	TRBJ2-7	.	TGTGCCAGTACCGGGGGCGGTTACGAGCAGTACTTC	CASTGGGYEQYF
TRBV11-2	few	TRBJ2-1	.	TGTGCCAGCAGTAACCACAGGGGGGGCAACTACAATGAGCAGTTCTTC	CASSNHRGGNYNEQFF
TRBV11-2	.	TRBJ2-2	.	TGTGCCAGCAGCCAACTGAACACCGGGGAGCTGTTTTTT	CASSQLNTGELFF
TRBV14	.	TRBJ2-2	TRBD1	TGTGCCAGCAGCCATCACGACACAGGGGGCTTCGCCGGGGAGCTGTTTTTT	CASSHHDTGGFAGELFF
TRBV19	.	TRBJ2-7	.	TGTGCCAGTAGTATAGGCAGGGGCTACGAGCAGTACTTC	CASSIGRGYEQYF
TRBV4-1	many	TRBJ2-7	.	TGCGCCAGCAGACTAAGGTACGGGAGCTCCTACGAGCAGTACTTC	CASRLRYGSSYEQYF
TRBV7-3	.	TRBJ2-2	.	TGTGCCAGCAGCTCAGATGACCGAGGGGAGATCGGGGAGCTGTTTTTT	CASSSDDRGEIGELFF
TRBV27	few	TRBJ1-4	.	TGTGCCAGCAGAAGGGCGGGTTTTAATGAAAAACTGTTTTTT	CASRRAGFNEKLFF
TRBV9	.	TRBJ1-5	TRBD1	TGTGCCAGCAGCGCAGGGACAGAGAATCAGCCCCAGCATTTT	CASSAGTENQPQHF
TRBV28	.	TRBJ1-1	.	TGTGCCAGCAGTTTGTCGTGGCACACTGAAGCTTTCTTT	CASSLSWHTEAFF
TRBV7-8	.	TRBJ1-4	.	TGTGCCAGCAGCTTAGCGCGGGTCGAAAAACTGTTTTTT	CASSLARVEKLFF
TRBV15	.	TRBJ2-5	.	TGTGCCACCAGCAGAGCGGCGGGTCAAGAGACCCAGTACTTC	CATSRAAGQETQYF
TRBV19	.	TRBJ2-7	TRBD1	TGTGCCAGTAGTCCCCAGGGACAGGGGGCCTACGAGCAGTACTTC	CASSPQGQGAYEQYF
TRBV11-3	.	TRBJ1-1	TRBD1	TGTGCCAGCACCCGACAGGGCGAAGGTAGCACTGAAGCTTTCTTT	CASTRQGEGSTEAFF
TRBV4-2	.	TRBJ2-1	.	TGTGCCAGCAGCCTTTCGGCAGTGGAGGGGAGTGAGCAGTTCTTC	CASSLSAVEGSEQFF
TRBV5-4	.	TRBJ2-7	.	TGTGCCAGCAGCTCAACGAGTCGCTACGAGCAGTACTTC	CASSSTSRYEQYF
TRBV4-2	.	TRBJ1-2	.	TGTGCCAGCGCAAATCGGGGCGGGTCCTTTCATGGCTACACCTTC	CASANRGGSFHGYTF
TRBV14	.	TRBJ2-7	.	TGTGCCAGCAGCCAAGTGGCCGGGTCATACTACTACGAGCAGTACTTC	CASSQVAGSYYYEQYF
TRBV4-1	few	TRBJ2-2	.	TGCGCCAGCAGCCAAGTTGGGTCTTTGGCCGGGGAGCTGTTTTTT	CASSQVGSLAGELFF
TRBV4-3	.	TRBJ2-3	.	TGCGCCAGCAGCCCAGGGCCCTCGGCAGATACGCAGTATTTT	CASSPGPSADTQYF
TRBV2	.	TRBJ2-3	.	TGTGCCAGCAGTGAAGTTACAGATACGCAGTATTTT	CASSEVTDTQYF
TRBV4-2	.	TRBJ2-1	TRBD2	TGTGCCAGTTCCGCACTAGCGGGGAGCATGGAGCAGTTCTTC	CASSALAGSMEQFF
TRBV5-6	.	TRBJ1-1	.	TGTGCCAGCAGCCCGTTGACAGGTAACACTGAAGCTTTCTTT	CASSPLTGNTEAFF
TRBV14	.	TRBJ1-1	.	TGTGCCAGCAGTCGCGGCAAGGGGATGACTGAAGCTTTCTTT	CASSRGKGMTEAFF
TRBV28	.	TRBJ1-2	.	TGTGCCAGCAATCCCTCAGGCCTACCTAACTATGGCTACACCTTC	CASNPSGLPNYGYTF
TRBV7-2	.	TRBJ2-5	.	TGTGCCAGCAGCCCTCAAGAGGGGCGAGAGACCCAGTACTTC	CASSPQEGRETQYF
TRBV18	once	TRBJ2-4	TRBD2	TGTGCCAGCTCCTTTGGGACTAGCGGAATCTTAGCCAAAAACATTCAGTACTTC	CASSFGTSGILAKNIQYF
TRBV15	.	TRBJ1-2	.	TGTGCCACCAGCCACGACGGGCCTTATGGCTACACCTTC	CATSHDGPYGYTF
TRBV10-3	few	TRBJ2-2	TRBD1	TGTGCCATCAGTGAGTCGACAGGGGCTGTCGGGGAGCTGTTTTTT	CAISESTGAVGELFF
TRBV28	few	TRBJ1-3	.	TGTGCCAGCAGTTTATACGGGGGCGCCGTCTCTGGAAACACCATATATTTT	CASSLYGGAVSGNTIYF
TRBV5-5	.	TRBJ2-7	.	TGTGCCAGCAGCTTGGAAGGCAGGGCGGCCGAGCAGTACTTC	CASSLEGRAAEQYF
TRBV5-6	.	TRBJ2-7	.	TGTGCCAGCAGCCAATTCGGGGTAGCGGTCTACGAGCAGTACTTC	CASSQFGVAVYEQYF